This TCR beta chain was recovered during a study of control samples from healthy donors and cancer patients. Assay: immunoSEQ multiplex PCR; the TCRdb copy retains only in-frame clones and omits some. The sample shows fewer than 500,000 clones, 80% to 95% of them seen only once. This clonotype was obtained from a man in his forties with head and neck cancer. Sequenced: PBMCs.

In DNA, the CDR3 is TGTGCCAGCAGCCCTGGTAGTTTCGGAAGCACCTCCTACGAGCAGTACTTC. Translation gives CASSPGSFGSTSYEQYF. The chain employs TRBV3-1 (or the pseudogene TRBV3-2) and TRBJ2-7, with no clear D. The germline V and J ends were trimmed by 4 bases and 0 bases, with 19 bases remaining between them. The CDR3 spans 17 residues. Germline CDR1 and CDR2: LGHDT and YNNKEL (reference sequence).